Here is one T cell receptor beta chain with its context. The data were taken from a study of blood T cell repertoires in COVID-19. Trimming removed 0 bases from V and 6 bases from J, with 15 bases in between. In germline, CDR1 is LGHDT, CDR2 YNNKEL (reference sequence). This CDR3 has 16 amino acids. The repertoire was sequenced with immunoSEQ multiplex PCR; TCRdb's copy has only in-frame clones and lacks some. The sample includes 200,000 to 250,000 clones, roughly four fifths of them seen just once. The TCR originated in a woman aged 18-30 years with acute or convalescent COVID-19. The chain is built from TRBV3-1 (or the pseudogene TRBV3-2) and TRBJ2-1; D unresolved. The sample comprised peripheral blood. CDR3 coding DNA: TGTGCCAGCAGCCAAGACAGACTTTCGAGAGGCAATGAGCAGTTCTTC. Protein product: CASSQDRLSRGNEQFF.